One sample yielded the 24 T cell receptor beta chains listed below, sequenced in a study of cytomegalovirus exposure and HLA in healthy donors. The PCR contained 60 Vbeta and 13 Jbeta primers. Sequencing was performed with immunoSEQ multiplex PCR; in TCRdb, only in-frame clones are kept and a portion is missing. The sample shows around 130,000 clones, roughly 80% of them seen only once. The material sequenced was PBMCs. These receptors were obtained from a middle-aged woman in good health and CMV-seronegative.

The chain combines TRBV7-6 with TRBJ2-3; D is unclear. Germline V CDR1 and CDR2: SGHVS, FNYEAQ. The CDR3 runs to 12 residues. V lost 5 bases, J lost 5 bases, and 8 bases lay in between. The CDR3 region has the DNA TGTGCCAGCAGCCGAGGTCGAGATACGCAGTATTTT. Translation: CASSRGRDTQYF.

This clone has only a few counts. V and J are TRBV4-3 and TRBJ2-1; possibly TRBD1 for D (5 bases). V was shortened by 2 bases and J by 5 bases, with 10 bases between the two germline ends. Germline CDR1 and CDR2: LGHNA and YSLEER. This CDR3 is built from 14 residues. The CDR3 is CASSQNRLHNEQFF. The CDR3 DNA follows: TGCGCCAGCAGCCAAAACAGGTTACACAATGAGCAGTTCTTC.

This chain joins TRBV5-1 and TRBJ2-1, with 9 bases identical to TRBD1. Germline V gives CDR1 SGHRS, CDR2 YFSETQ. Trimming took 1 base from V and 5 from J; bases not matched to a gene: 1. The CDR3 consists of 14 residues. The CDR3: CASSLRTGDNEQFF. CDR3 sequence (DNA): TGCGCCAGCAGCTTGCGGACAGGGGACAATGAGCAGTTCTTC. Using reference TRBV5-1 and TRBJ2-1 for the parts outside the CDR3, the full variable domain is KAGVTQTPRYLIKTRGQQVTLSCSPISGHRSVSWYQQTPGQGLQFLFEYFSETQRNKGNFPGRFSGRQFSNSRSEMNVSTLELGDSALYLCASSLRTGDNEQFFGPGTRLTVL.

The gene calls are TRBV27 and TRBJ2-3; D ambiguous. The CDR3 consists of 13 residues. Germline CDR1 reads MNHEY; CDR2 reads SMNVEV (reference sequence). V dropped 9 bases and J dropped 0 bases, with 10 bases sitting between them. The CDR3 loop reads CASTTRSTDTQYF. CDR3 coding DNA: TGTGCCAGTACGACACGAAGCACAGATACGCAGTATTTT.

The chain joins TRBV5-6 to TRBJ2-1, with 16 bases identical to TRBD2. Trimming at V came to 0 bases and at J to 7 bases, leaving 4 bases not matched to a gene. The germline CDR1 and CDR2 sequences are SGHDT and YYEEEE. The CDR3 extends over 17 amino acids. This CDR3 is CASSLAGLAGGGNEQFF. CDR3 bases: TGTGCCAGCAGCTTGGCGGGACTAGCGGGAGGGGGGAATGAGCAGTTCTTC. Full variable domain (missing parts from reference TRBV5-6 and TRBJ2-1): DAGVTQSPTHLIKTRGQQVTLRCSPKSGHDTVSWYQQALGQGPQFIFQYYEEEERQRGNFPDRFSGHQFPNYSSELNVNALLLGDSALYLCASSLAGLAGGGNEQFFGPGTRLTVL.

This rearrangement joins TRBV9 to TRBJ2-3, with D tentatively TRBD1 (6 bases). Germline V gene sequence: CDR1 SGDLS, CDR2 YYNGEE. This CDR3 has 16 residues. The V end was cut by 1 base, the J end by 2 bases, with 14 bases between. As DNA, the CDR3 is TGTGCCAGCAGCGTATCCGGGGACACTATCACAGATACGCAGTATTTT. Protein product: CASSVSGDTITDTQYF.

CDR3 sequence: CASRPGGARGYTF. CDR3 in DNA: TGTGCCAGCAGGCCAGGGGGCGCGAGGGGCTACACCTTC. This sequence joins TRBV28 and TRBJ1-2; TRBD1 agrees at 8 bases. CDR1 is MDHEN and CDR2 is SYDVKM in the germline V gene. The CDR3 is 13 residues long. V shed 6 bases and J 8 bases; nucleotides not matched to a gene: 8.

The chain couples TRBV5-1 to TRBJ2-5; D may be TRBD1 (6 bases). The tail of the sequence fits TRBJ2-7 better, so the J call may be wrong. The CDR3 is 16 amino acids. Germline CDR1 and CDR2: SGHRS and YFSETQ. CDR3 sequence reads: CASSLAKGQSSYEQYF. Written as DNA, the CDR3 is TGCGCCAGCAGCTTGGCCAAAGGACAGAGCTCCTACGAGCAGTACTTC.

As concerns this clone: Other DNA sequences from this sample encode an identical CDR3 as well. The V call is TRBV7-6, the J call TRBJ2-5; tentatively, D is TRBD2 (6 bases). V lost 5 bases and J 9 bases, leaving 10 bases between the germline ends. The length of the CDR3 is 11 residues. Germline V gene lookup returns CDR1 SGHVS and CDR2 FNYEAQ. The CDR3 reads CASSPGGAQYF. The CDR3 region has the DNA TGTGCCAGCAGCCCCGGAGGGGCCCAGTACTTC. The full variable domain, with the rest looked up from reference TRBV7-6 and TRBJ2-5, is GAGVSQSPRYKVTKRGQDVALRCDPISGHVSLYWYRQALGQGPEFLTYFNYEAQQDKSGLPNDRFSAERPEGSISTLTIQRTEQRDSAMYRCASSPGGAQYFGPGTRLLVL.

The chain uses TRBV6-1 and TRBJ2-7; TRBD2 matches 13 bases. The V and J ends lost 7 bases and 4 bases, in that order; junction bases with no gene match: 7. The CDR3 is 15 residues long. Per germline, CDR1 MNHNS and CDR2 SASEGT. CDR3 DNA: TGTGCCAGCACCTCCGGGACTAGCGGGGCTTACGAGCAGTACTTC. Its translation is CASTSGTSGAYEQYF.

The CDR3 DNA reads as TGTGCCAGCAGTTACGACGGGTCCTATAATTCACCCCTCCACTTT. Residues: CASSYDGSYNSPLHF. The chain recombines TRBV6-5 with TRBJ1-6; D unclear. Germline V gene lookup returns CDR1 MNHEY and CDR2 SVGAGI. V was trimmed by 2 bases and J by 1 base, leaving 6 bases between them. The CDR3 spans 15 residues.

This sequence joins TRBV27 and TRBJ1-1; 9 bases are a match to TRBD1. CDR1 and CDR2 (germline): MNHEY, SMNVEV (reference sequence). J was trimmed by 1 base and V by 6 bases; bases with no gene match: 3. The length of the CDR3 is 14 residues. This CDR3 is CASSWGQGNTEAFF. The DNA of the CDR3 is TGTGCCAGCAGCTGGGGACAGGGGAACACTGAAGCTTTCTTT.

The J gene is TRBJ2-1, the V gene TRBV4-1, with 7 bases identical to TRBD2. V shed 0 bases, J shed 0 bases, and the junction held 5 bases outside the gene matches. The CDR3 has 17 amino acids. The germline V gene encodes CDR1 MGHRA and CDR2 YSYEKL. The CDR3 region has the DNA TGCGCCAGCAGCCAAGATAGGTCGGGAGGCTCCTACAATGAGCAGTTCTTC. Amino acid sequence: CASSQDRSGGSYNEQFF.

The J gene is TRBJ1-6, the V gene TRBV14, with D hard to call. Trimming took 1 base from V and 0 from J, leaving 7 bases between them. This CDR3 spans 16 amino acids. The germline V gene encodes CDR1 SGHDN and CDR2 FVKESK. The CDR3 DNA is TGTGCCAGCAGCCAAGGTGGGAGCTCCTATAATTCACCCCTCCACTTT. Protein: CASSQGGSSYNSPLHF.

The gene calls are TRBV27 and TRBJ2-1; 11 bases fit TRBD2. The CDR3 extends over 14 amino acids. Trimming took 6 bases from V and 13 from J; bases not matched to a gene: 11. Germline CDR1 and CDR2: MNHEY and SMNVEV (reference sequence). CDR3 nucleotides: TGTGCCAGCAGCCCAGGGCCTAGCGGGGGGAGACAGTTCTTC. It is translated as CASSPGPSGGRQFF.

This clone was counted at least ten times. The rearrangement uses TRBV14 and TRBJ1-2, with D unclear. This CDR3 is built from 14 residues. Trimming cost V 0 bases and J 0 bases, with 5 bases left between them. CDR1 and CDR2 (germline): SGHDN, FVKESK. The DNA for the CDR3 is TGTGCCAGCAGCCAAGATACGGCTAACTATGGCTACACCTTC. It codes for CASSQDTANYGYTF.

The CDR3 sequence is CATSRDRQGEKLFF. CDR3 nucleotides: TGTGCCACCAGCAGAGATCGTCAGGGCGAAAAACTGTTTTTT. J is TRBJ1-4 and V is TRBV15; tentatively, D is TRBD1 (5 bases). Per the germline V gene, CDR1 is LNHNV and CDR2 is YYDKDF (reference sequence). The length of the CDR3 is 14 residues. V was clipped by 0 bases and J by 8 bases, with 10 bases between them.

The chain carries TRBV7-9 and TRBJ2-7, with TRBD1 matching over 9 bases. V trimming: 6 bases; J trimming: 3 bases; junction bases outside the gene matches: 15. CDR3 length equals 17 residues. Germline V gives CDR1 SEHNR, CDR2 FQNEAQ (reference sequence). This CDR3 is CASSPGQGGWTSYEQYF. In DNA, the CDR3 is TGTGCCAGCAGTCCGGGACAGGGAGGCTGGACTAGCTACGAGCAGTACTTC.

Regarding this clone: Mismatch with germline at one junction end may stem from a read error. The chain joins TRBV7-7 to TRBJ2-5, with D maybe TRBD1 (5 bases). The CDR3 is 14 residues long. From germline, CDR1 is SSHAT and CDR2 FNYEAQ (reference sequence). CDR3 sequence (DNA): TGTGCTAGCAGCAAATCAGGGTTCCAAGAGACCCAGTACTTC. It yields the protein CASSKSGFQETQYF.

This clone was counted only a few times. Here the CDR3 DNA reads TGTGCCAGCACCCCACGACCCGACTCAAACTATGGCTACACCTTC. Protein product: CASTPRPDSNYGYTF. The chain recombines TRBV6-6 with TRBJ1-2; D is uncertain. The CDR3 sequence is 15 residues long. The germline CDR1 and CDR2 sequences are MNHNY and SVGAGI (reference sequence). Trimming cost V 7 bases and J 2 bases, with 17 bases left between them.

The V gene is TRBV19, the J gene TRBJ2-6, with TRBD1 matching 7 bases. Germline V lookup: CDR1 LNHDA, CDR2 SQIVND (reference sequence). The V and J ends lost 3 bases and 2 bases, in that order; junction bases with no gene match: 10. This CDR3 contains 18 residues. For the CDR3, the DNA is TGTGCCAGTAGTATCGGCCCAGGGGGTTGGACTGGGGCCAACGTCCTGACTTTC. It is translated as CASSIGPGGWTGANVLTF.

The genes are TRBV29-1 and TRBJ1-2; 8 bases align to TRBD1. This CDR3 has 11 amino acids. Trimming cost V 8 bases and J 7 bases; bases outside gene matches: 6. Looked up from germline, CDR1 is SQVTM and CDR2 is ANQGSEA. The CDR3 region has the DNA TGCAGCAGTTCAGGGGGCTCTGGCTACACCTTC. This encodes CSSSGGSGYTF.

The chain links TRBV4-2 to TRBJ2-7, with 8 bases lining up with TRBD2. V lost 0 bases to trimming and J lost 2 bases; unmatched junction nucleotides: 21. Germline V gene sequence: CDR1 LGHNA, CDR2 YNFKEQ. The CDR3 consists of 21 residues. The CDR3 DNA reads TGTGCCAGCAGCCAAGATCCAGGTCCGGGAGGGCCGAACCTCTGGCCCTACGAGCAGTACTTC. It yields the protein CASSQDPGPGGPNLWPYEQYF.

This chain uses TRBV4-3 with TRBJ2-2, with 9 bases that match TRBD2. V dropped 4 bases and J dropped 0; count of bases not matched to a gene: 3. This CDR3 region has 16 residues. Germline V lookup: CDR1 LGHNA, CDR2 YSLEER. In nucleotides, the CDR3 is TGCGCCAGCAGCCCTGGGACTAGCCCGAACACCGGGGAGCTGTTTTTT. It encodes CASSPGTSPNTGELFF.